Shown below are 32 T cell receptor beta chains from a single sample sequenced in a study of PD-1 blockade in classical Hodgkin lymphoma. No patient escaped relapse after autologous stem cell transplantation, and brentuximab vedotin exposure varied. Measured with immunoSEQ multiplex PCR; TCRdb has only the in-frame clones, and not every one. The data hold 55,000 to 75,000 clones, with 85% to 95% observed a single time. Sample: peripheral blood mononuclear cells (PBMCs), taken at baseline. These receptors were taken from a human donor with classical Hodgkin lymphoma.

V and J are TRBV19 and TRBJ2-2, with a weak D call TRBD1 (6 bases). CDR1 LNHDA and CDR2 SQIVND come from the germline V gene (reference sequence). V was trimmed by 5 bases and J by 5 bases, leaving 9 bases between them. CDR3 length: 13 residues. DNA of the CDR3: TGTGCCAGTAGTTGGCAGGGGACCGGGGAGCTGTTTTTT. This sequence encodes CASSWQGTGELFF.

This rearrangement joins TRBV18 to TRBJ2-7; no clear D. The CDR3 is 13 residues long. CDR1 and CDR2 from the germline V gene are KGHSH and LQKENI. V lost 2 bases, J lost 5 bases, and 10 bases lay in between. CDR3 nucleotides: TGTGCCAGCTCACCATCCTGGACGAACGAGCAGTACTTC. Translation: CASSPSWTNEQYF.

The V gene is TRBV4-1, the J gene TRBJ1-1; D remains unclear. The CDR3 runs to 13 residues. The germline V gene encodes CDR1 MGHRA and CDR2 YSYEKL. V shed 1 base and J shed 1 base, with 4 bases lying between them. This CDR3 reads CASSQGGNTEAFF. The CDR3 coding sequence is TGCGCCAGCAGCCAAGGAGGGAACACTGAAGCTTTCTTT.

This chain connects TRBV9 to TRBJ1-4, with a weak D call TRBD1 (6 bases). Trimming cost V 0 bases and J 4 bases, with 10 bases left between them. CDR3 length: 15 amino acids. Germline assignment: CDR1 SGDLS and CDR2 YYNGEE. CDR3 nucleotide sequence: TGTGCCAGCAGCGTAGGGGGGCGCGGTAATGAAAAACTGTTTTTT. Its protein product is CASSVGGRGNEKLFF.

The chain combines TRBV5-4 with TRBJ1-1, with no clear D. The CDR3 extends over 15 amino acids. Germline values: CDR1 SGHNT, CDR2 YYREEE (reference sequence). Trimming left V 3 bases short and J 0 bases short, with 12 bases between. The CDR3 DNA sequence: TGTGCCAGCAGCTCGGAGAGCACTATGAACACTGAAGCTTTCTTT. It codes for CASSSESTMNTEAFF.

The genes are TRBV27 and TRBJ2-1, with 10 bases identical to TRBD2. This CDR3 is built from 18 residues. J was trimmed by 2 bases and V by 3 bases; bases with no gene match: 10. Germline V gives CDR1 MNHEY, CDR2 SMNVEV (reference sequence). As DNA, the CDR3 is TGTGCCAGCAGTTTTGGGTCTAGCGGGAGAGGGCCCTACAATGAGCAGTTCTTC. Translation gives CASSFGSSGRGPYNEQFF.

This clone was recorded once. The chain combines TRBV27 with TRBJ2-5; the D call may be TRBD1 or TRBD2 (5 bases each). V was shortened by 6 bases and J by 3 bases, with 14 bases between the two germline ends. Germline V CDR1 and CDR2: MNHEY, SMNVEV (reference sequence). This CDR3 comprises 14 residues. The CDR3 loop is CASSCRDLKETQYF. As DNA, the CDR3 is TGTGCCAGCAGCTGCCGGGACCTTAAAGAGACCCAGTACTTC.

The chain couples TRBV29-1 to TRBJ2-1; D is undetermined. The CDR3 loop spans 17 amino acids. The V gene lost 7 bases and the J gene lost 3 bases, with 25 bases spanning the gap. Germline loops: CDR1 SQVTM, CDR2 ANQGSEA. This CDR3 reads CSDYRFSSVLGYNEQFF. CDR3 DNA: TGCAGCGACTACCGGTTCTCCAGCGTTTTAGGCTACAATGAGCAGTTCTTC.

This clone was seen only once. CDR3 protein: CASSLYYGEGGNQPQHF. Written as DNA, the CDR3 is TGTGCCAGCAGCTTATATTATGGGGAAGGGGGCAATCAGCCCCAGCATTTT. V gene TRBV7-9 combines with J gene TRBJ1-5, with a possible D match to TRBD1 (5 bases). Germline-derived CDR1 and CDR2 are SEHNR and FQNEAQ (reference sequence). Trimming stripped 2 bases from V and 2 bases from J, with 16 bases between. The CDR3 is made up of 17 amino acids.

This clone appeared once. The DNA of the CDR3 is TGTGCCAAGGACACAGATACGCAGTATTTT. Amino acid sequence: CAKDTDTQYF. This chain links TRBV2 with TRBJ2-3, with D unresolved. Trimming shortened V by 10 bases and J by 2 bases, and 4 bases separated the two germline ends. In germline, CDR1 is SNHLY, CDR2 FYNNEI. This CDR3 has 10 amino acids.

The rearrangement uses TRBV19 and TRBJ2-7; TRBD2 aligns across 10 bases. The CDR3 covers 15 residues. Germline V gene lookup returns CDR1 LNHDA and CDR2 SQIVND (reference sequence). V was clipped by 6 bases and J by 0 bases; unmatched bases: 5. The CDR3 DNA sequence: TGTGCCAGTAGCACTAGCGGGGTCAGCTCCTACGAGCAGTACTTC. It codes for CASSTSGVSSYEQYF.

The chain is built from TRBV7-9 and TRBJ1-1, with D possibly matching TRBD1 (5 bases). Germline V gene sequence: CDR1 SEHNR, CDR2 FQNEAQ (reference sequence). With 3 bases removed from V and 4 bases from J, the gap between germline ends came to 12 bases. The CDR3 sequence is 14 residues long. For the CDR3, the DNA is TGTGCCAGCAGCTTCCAGGGCCTGGGCACTGAAGCTTTCTTT. This encodes CASSFQGLGTEAFF. The whole variable domain, remainder taken from reference TRBV7-9 and TRBJ1-1, is DTGVSQNPRHKITKRGQNVTFRCDPISEHNRLYWYRQTLGQGPEFLTYFQNEAQLEKSRLLSDRFSAERPKGSFSTLEIQRTEQGDSAMYLCASSFQGLGTEAFFGQGTRLTVV.

The CDR3: CASNGWGSYEQYF. CDR3 DNA: TGTGCCAGCAACGGTTGGGGTTCCTACGAGCAGTACTTC. This chain connects TRBV12-1 to TRBJ2-7. TRBV12-1 constitutes a pseudogene. The CDR3 runs to 13 residues.

This chain uses TRBV6-5 with TRBJ1-1; D remains ambiguous. This CDR3 is 15 amino acids long. Trimming took 4 bases from V and 5 from J, leaving 17 bases between them. Germline V CDR1 and CDR2: MNHEY, SVGAGI. The DNA for the CDR3 is TGTGCCAGCAGTTTTACATTGGACCCCCGAACTGAAGCTTTCTTT. Protein product: CASSFTLDPRTEAFF.

The V gene is TRBV6-1, the J gene TRBJ2-2, with 9 nucleotides matching TRBD2. The CDR3 length is 15 residues. V shed 9 bases and J 1 base; nucleotides not matched to a gene: 6. Looked up from germline, CDR1 is MNHNS and CDR2 is SASEGT. This CDR3 reads CARGGGGRNTGELFF. CDR3 nucleotides: TGTGCCAGAGGCGGGGGGGGGCGGAACACCGGGGAGCTGTTTTTT.

This chain uses TRBV11-2 with TRBJ2-7; 8 positions agree with TRBD1. Germline CDR1 is SGHAT and CDR2 is FQNNGV. The junction had 9 bases not matched to a gene; V was cut back by 5 bases and J by 0 bases. The CDR3 sequence is 16 residues long. This CDR3 reads CASSPWDRRSSYEQYF. The CDR3 DNA follows: TGTGCCAGCAGCCCCTGGGACAGGCGGAGCTCCTACGAGCAGTACTTC.

The V call is TRBV19, the J call TRBJ1-6; 8 nucleotides match TRBD1. Germline CDR1 LNHDA, CDR2 SQIVND (reference sequence). The CDR3 is 18 amino acids. The V and J ends lost 0 bases and 7 bases, in that order; junction bases with no gene match: 11. The CDR3 nucleotides read TGTGCCAGTAGTATAGATGATGGACAGGGAAGAGGGAATTCACCCCTCCACTTT. Amino acid sequence: CASSIDDGQGRGNSPLHF.

The chain carries TRBV7-9 and TRBJ1-2, with 9 bases matching TRBD1. Germline CDR1 reads SEHNR; CDR2 reads FQNEAQ (reference sequence). The CDR3 contains 19 residues. With V trimmed by 4 bases and J by 3 bases, 18 bases remained unmatched. The CDR3 loop reads CASSSDGPTGTGWYYGYTF. In DNA form, the CDR3 reads TGTGCCAGCAGCTCGGACGGGCCCACCGGGACAGGGTGGTACTATGGCTACACCTTC. The entire variable domain, with the rest obtained from reference TRBV7-9 and TRBJ1-2, is as follows: DTGVSQNPRHKITKRGQNVTFRCDPISEHNRLYWYRQTLGQGPEFLTYFQNEAQLEKSRLLSDRFSAERPKGSFSTLEIQRTEQGDSAMYLCASSSDGPTGTGWYYGYTFGSGTRLTVV.

The CDR3 region is CAWSPRDRGGPQHF. The CDR3 bases are TGTGCCTGGAGTCCCCGGGACAGGGGAGGGCCCCAGCATTTT. The chain couples TRBV30 to TRBJ1-5; 10 bases match TRBD1. The J segment lost 9 bases and the V segment lost 2 bases, leaving 7 bases of the junction unmatched. Germline values: CDR1 GTSNPN, CDR2 SVGIG (reference sequence). The CDR3 length is 14 residues.

The chain links TRBV6-1 to TRBJ1-6; 7 nucleotides match TRBD1. Germline CDR1 and CDR2: MNHNS and SASEGT. The length of the CDR3 is 15 residues. The junction had 10 bases not matched to a gene; V was cut back by 5 bases and J by 9 bases. The CDR3 reads CASSFGEGASSPLHF. CDR3 nucleotide sequence: TGTGCCAGCAGTTTCGGGGAGGGGGCTAGTTCACCCCTCCACTTT.

The chain carries TRBV27 and TRBJ1-1; D not resolved. CDR3 size: 14 residues. Germline assignment: CDR1 MNHEY and CDR2 SMNVEV (reference sequence). The germline V and J ends were trimmed by 5 bases and 1 base, with 11 bases remaining between them. The CDR3 DNA reads TGTGCCAGCAGTCTCGCGCTGGCGAACACTGAAGCTTTCTTT. Protein sequence: CASSLALANTEAFF.

CDR3 loop: CASSPTVHEQYF. The CDR3 region has the DNA TGTGCCAGCAGTCCGACAGTCCACGAGCAGTACTTC. The chain carries TRBV7-9 and TRBJ2-5; maybe TRBD1 (5 bases). The J call is uncertain, as TRBJ2-7 better fits the DNA end. CDR3 size: 12 residues. CDR1 is SEHNR and CDR2 is FQNEAQ in the germline V gene (reference sequence).

This clone was observed a few times. This chain uses TRBV10-3 with TRBJ2-2; 7 bases align to TRBD1. V dropped 5 bases and J dropped 1; count of bases not matched to a gene: 1. The CDR3 has 14 amino acids. Germline V gives CDR1 ENHRY, CDR2 SYGVKD. The CDR3 DNA reads TGTGCCATCAGTTGGACAGGGAACACCGGGGAGCTGTTTTTT. This gives the protein CAISWTGNTGELFF.

The chain couples TRBV27 to TRBJ1-6; D possibly corresponds to TRBD1 (5 bases). There are 13 residues in the CDR3. Between the trimmed V and J ends, which lost 5 bases and 7 bases, there was a span of 9 bases. Germline assignment: CDR1 MNHEY and CDR2 SMNVEV (reference sequence). The CDR3 reads CASSDHRNSPLHF. CDR3 DNA: TGTGCCAGCAGTGATCACAGGAATTCACCCCTCCACTTT.

This clone was picked up one time. The chain combines TRBV13 with TRBJ2-7; 11 bases fit TRBD2. The junction had 6 bases not matched to a gene; V was cut back by 0 bases and J by 2 bases. Germline V gene lookup returns CDR1 PRHDT and CDR2 FYEKMQ (reference sequence). The CDR3 runs to 17 residues. DNA for the CDR3: TGTGCCAGCAGCTTAGGTAGCCGACTAGCGGGGACCTACGAGCAGTACTTC. It encodes CASSLGSRLAGTYEQYF.

The V gene is TRBV2, the J gene TRBJ1-1; D is possibly TRBD1 (6 bases). Germline-derived CDR1 and CDR2 are SNHLY and FYNNEI. Deletions cut 6 bases from V and 0 bases from J, with 14 bases between. This CDR3 contains 15 residues. The DNA for the CDR3 is TGTGCCAGCAGCTTGGACAGCCTAATGAACACTGAAGCTTTCTTT. Amino acid sequence: CASSLDSLMNTEAFF.

The table lists this clone with a count of one. The chain combines TRBV7-9 with TRBJ2-7; TRBD1 matches at 7 bases. Germline V CDR1 and CDR2: SEHNR, FQNEAQ (reference sequence). The CDR3 spans 15 residues. V shed 5 bases, J shed 0 bases, and the junction held 7 bases outside the gene matches. The CDR3 protein is CASSQDRPSSYEQYF. The CDR3 bases are TGTGCCAGCAGCCAGGACAGGCCGAGCTCCTACGAGCAGTACTTC.

J is TRBJ2-6 and V is TRBV9; D remains unclear. Germline assignment: CDR1 SGDLS and CDR2 YYNGEE. This CDR3 is 17 amino acids long. With 0 bases removed from V and 0 bases from J, the gap between germline ends came to 10 bases. For the CDR3, the DNA is TGTGCCAGCAGCGTAGGCGGCAGGAGCTCTGGGGCCAACGTCCTGACTTTC. This sequence encodes CASSVGGRSSGANVLTF.

V usage is TRBV5-1 and J usage is TRBJ1-2; no firm D call. This CDR3 contains 13 residues. Germline CDR1 reads SGHRS; CDR2 reads YFSETQ. With 4 bases removed from V and 1 base from J, the gap between germline ends came to 8 bases. This chain's CDR3 is CASSVSFNYGYTF. The CDR3 coding sequence is TGCGCCAGCAGCGTCAGTTTTAACTATGGCTACACCTTC.

The rearrangement links TRBV9 to TRBJ1-1; the D gene is possibly TRBD1 (6 bases). The V gene lost 6 bases and the J gene lost 4 bases, with 13 bases spanning the gap. CDR3 size: 13 residues. The V gene's germline CDR1 is SGDLS and CDR2 YYNGEE. The CDR3 nucleotides read TGTGCCAGCAACCAGGGGTGGAGCACTGAAGCTTTCTTT. Its translation is CASNQGWSTEAFF.

The chain employs TRBV14 and TRBJ2-7; no definite D call. The CDR3 spans 17 residues. CDR1 SGHDN and CDR2 FVKESK come from the germline V gene. Trimming took 4 bases from V and 3 from J, leaving 22 bases between them. As DNA, the CDR3 is TGTGCCAGCAGCCTCGGAAGAAGCGAGCCCGATTTCTACGAGCAGTACTTC. Translation gives CASSLGRSEPDFYEQYF. Full variable domain (rest looked up from reference TRBV14 and TRBJ2-7): EAGVTQFPSHSVIEKGQTVTLRCDPISGHDNLYWYRRVMGKEIKFLLHFVKESKQDESGMPNNRFLAERTGGTYSTLKVQPAELEDSGVYFCASSLGRSEPDFYEQYFGPGTRLTVT.

The chain carries TRBV29-1 and TRBJ2-5, with D possibly being TRBD1 (5 bases). CDR1 and CDR2 from the germline V gene are SQVTM and ANQGSEA. The ends were cut back, 6 bases at V and 2 bases at J, with 19 bases in the middle. CDR3 length equals 15 residues. The CDR3 is CSVTSDRVLQETQYF. For the CDR3, the DNA is TGCAGCGTCACTTCCGACAGAGTCTTACAAGAGACCCAGTACTTC.